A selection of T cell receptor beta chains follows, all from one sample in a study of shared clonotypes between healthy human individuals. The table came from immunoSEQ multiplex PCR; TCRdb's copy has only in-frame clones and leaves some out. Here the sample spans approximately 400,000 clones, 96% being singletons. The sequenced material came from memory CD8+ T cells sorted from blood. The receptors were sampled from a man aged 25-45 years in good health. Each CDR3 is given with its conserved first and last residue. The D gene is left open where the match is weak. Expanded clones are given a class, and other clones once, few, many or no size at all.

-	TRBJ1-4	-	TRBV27	CASSFGSRGAEKLFF	TGTGCCAGCAGTTTTGGGTCGCGGGGGGCAGAAAAACTGTTTTTT
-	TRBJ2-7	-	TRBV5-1	CASSFFPGPPYEQYF	TGCGCCAGCAGCTTTTTCCCCGGGCCACCCTACGAGCAGTACTTC
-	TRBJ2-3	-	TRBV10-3	CAISEGRDTQYF	TGTGCCATCAGTGAGGGCAGGGATACGCAGTATTTT
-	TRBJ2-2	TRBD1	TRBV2	CASRRQGSNTGELFF	TGTGCCAGCAGGAGACAGGGGTCAAACACCGGGGAGCTGTTTTTT
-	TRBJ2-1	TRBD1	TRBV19	CASSPGQPLVNEQFF	TGTGCCAGTAGTCCGGGACAGCCTCTTGTCAATGAGCAGTTCTTC
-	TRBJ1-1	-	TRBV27	CASSLRQGFKAFF	TGTGCCAGCAGTTTAAGGCAGGGGTTCAAAGCTTTCTTT
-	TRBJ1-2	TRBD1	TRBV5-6	CASSLGRGRFGYTF	TGTGCCAGCAGCTTAGGCAGGGGGCGTTTTGGCTACACCTTC
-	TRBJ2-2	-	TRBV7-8	CASSPRDFGLRELFF	TGTGCCAGCAGCCCCAGGGACTTTGGGCTGAGGGAGCTGTTTTTT
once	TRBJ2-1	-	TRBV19	CASKGTPLGNEQFF	TGTGCCAGCAAGGGGACCCCTCTGGGCAATGAGCAGTTCTTC
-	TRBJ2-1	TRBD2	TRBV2	CASSEPLAEPYNEQFF	TGTGCCAGCAGTGAACCACTAGCGGAGCCCTACAATGAGCAGTTCTTC
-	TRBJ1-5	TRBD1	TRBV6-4	CASSGRPGQGEYMGNQPQHF	TGTGCCAGCAGTGGGAGACCGGGACAGGGGGAGTATATGGGCAATCAGCCCCAGCATTTT
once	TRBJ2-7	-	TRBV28	CASSSDTTEQYF	TGTGCCAGCAGCTCCGACACAACCGAGCAGTACTTC
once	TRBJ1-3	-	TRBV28	CATGGLGSGNTIYF	TGTGCCACTGGGGGGCTGGGCTCTGGAAACACCATATATTTT
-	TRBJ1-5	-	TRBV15	CATSTYSNQPQHF	TGTGCCACCAGCACATATAGCAATCAGCCCCAGCATTTT
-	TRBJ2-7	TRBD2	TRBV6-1	CASSVLAGGLPKSSYEQYF	TGTGCCAGCAGTGTTCTAGCGGGAGGGCTCCCGAAGAGCTCCTACGAGCAGTACTTC
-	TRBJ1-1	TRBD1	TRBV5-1	CASSPHRGPFEAFF	TGCGCCAGCAGCCCTCACAGGGGACCTTTTGAAGCTTTCTTT
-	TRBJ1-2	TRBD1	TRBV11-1	CASSYTGGYGYTF	TGTGCCAGCAGCTACACAGGGGGCTATGGCTACACCTTC
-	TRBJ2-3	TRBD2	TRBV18	CASSPTSGITDTQYF	TGTGCCAGCTCACCCACTAGCGGGATCACAGATACGCAGTATTTT
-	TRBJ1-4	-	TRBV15	CATSKGRATNEKLFF	TGTGCCACCAGCAAGGGGAGGGCAACTAATGAAAAACTGTTTTTT